The clone carrying this TCR beta chain was counted at least ten times. As yet, its antigen is unknown. Germline CDR1 and CDR2: SEHNR and FQNEAQ (reference sequence). The CDR3 spans 14 residues. V lost 1 base and J lost 13; bases outside the gene matches: 8. Used for diagnoses were clinical symptoms, serum thyroxine and TRAb, thyroid ultrasound and orbital computed tomography. RNA transcripts yielded amplified TCR beta CDR3 regions. A first-round RT-PCR of the TCR CDR3 used the HTBI primer set. MiXCR, applied by TCRdb to the multiplex PCR reads, yields one record per CDR3 protein. The sample consists of 350,000 or so distinct CDR3 sequences, roughly 18% of them appearing once. These data are taken from a study of T cells in Graves' hyperthyroidism and ophthalmopathy. Study background: Peripheral blood sampling occurred at initial diagnosis, before any treatment.

Findings of the study overall: Ophthalmopathy was told apart from stable hyperthyroidism by a 13 V-J model.

This receptor was taken from a woman between 45 and 65 years old with Graves' hyperthyroidism. The J gene is TRBJ2-1, the V gene TRBV7-9; 9 bases are shared with TRBD2. The specimen was blood. CDR3 amino acids: CASSLDSGGTLQFF. For the CDR3, the DNA is TGTGCCAGCAGCTTAGATAGCGGGGGTACTCTCCAGTTCTTC.